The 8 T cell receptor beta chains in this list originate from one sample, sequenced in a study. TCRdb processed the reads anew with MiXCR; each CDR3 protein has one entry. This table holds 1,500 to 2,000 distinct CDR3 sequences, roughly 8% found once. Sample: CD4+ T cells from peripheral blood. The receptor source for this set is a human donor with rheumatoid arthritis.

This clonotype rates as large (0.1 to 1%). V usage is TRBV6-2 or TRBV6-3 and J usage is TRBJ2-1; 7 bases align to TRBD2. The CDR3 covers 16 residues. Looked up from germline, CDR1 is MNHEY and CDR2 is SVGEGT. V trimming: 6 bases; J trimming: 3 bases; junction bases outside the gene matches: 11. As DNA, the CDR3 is TGTGCCAGCAGCCGAGGCCTCGGGACTAACTACAATGAGCAGTTCTTC. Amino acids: CASSRGLGTNYNEQFF.

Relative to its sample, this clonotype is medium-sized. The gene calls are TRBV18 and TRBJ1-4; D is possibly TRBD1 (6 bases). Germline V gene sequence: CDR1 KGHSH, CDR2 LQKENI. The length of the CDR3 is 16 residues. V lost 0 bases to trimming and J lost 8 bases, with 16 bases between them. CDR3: CASSPPPGGIDEKLFF. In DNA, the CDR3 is TGTGCCAGCTCACCACCCCCCGGGGGCATAGACGAAAAACTGTTTTTT.

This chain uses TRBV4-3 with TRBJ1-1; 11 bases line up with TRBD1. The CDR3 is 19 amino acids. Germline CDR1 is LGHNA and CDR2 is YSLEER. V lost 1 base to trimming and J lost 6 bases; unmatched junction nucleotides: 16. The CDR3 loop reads CASSQVVVLTGQGDAEAFF. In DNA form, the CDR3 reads TGCGCCAGCAGCCAAGTGGTAGTATTAACGGGACAGGGGGATGCTGAAGCTTTCTTT.

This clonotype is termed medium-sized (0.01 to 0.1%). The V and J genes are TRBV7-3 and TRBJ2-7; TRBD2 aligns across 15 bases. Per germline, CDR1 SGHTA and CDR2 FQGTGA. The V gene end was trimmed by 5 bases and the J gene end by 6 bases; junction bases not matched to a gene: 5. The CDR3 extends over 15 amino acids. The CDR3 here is CASSLKGLAGGEQYF. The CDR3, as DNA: TGTGCCAGCAGCCTCAAGGGACTAGCGGGAGGCGAGCAGTACTTC.

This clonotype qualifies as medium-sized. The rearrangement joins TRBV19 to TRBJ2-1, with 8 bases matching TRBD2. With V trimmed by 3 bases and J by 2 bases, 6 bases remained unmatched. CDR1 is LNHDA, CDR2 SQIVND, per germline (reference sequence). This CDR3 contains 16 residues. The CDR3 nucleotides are TGTGCCAGTAGTATCGCTCTAGCGGGCACCTACAATGAGCAGTTCTTC. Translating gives CASSIALAGTYNEQFF.

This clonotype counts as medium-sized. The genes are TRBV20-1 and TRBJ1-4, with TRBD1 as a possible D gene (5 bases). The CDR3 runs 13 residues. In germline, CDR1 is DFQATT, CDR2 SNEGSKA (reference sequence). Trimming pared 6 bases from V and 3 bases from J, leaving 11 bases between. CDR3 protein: CSAPDTSNEKLFF. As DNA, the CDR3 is TGCAGTGCCCCGGACACTTCTAATGAAAAACTGTTTTTT.

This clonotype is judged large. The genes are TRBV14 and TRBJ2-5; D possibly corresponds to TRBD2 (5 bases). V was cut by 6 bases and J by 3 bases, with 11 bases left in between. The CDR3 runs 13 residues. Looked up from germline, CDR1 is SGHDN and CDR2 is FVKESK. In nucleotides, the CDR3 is TGTGCCAGCAGATCGGGGTTGGAAGAGACCCAGTACTTC. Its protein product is CASRSGLEETQYF. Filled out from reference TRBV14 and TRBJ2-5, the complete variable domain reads EAGVTQFPSHSVIEKGQTVTLRCDPISGHDNLYWYRRVMGKEIKFLLHFVKESKQDESGMPNNRFLAERTGGTYSTLKVQPAELEDSGVYFCASRSGLEETQYFGPGTRLLVL.

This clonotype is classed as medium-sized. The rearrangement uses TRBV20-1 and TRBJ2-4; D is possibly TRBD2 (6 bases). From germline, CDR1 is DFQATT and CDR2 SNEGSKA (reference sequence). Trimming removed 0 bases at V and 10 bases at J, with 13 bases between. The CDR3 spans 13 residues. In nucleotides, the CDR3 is TGCAGTGCTAGAGATCCCGGGAGTGGAATTCAGTACTTC. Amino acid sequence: CSARDPGSGIQYF.